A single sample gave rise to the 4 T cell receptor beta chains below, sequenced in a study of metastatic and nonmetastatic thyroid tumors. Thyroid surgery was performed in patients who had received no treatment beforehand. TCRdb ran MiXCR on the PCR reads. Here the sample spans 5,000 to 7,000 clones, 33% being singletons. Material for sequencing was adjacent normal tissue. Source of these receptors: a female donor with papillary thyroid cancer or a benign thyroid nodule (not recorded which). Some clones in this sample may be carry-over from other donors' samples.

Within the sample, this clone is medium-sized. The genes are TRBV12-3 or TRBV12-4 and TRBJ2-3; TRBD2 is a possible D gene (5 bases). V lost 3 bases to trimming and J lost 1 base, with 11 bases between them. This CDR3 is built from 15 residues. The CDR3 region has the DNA TGTGCCAGCAGTTTTCGGGGTTTCGGCACAGATACGCAGTATTTT. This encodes CASSFRGFGTDTQYF.

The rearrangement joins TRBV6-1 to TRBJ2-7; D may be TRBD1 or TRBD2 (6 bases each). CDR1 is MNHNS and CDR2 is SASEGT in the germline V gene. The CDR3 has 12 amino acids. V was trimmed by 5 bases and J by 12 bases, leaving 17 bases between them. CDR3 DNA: TGTGCCAGCAGTACCCCAACCGGGGGCTTGTACTTC. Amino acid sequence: CASSTPTGGLYF.

The CDR3 nucleotides read TGTGCCAGCTCACTCAAAGGGGGGTCGGGACTAGCGGGACCTACCTACGAGCAGTACTTC. Translated, it gives CASSLKGGSGLAGPTYEQYF. The chain combines TRBV18 with TRBJ2-7; TRBD2 agrees at 13 bases. The CDR3 is 20 amino acids. The germline CDR1 and CDR2 sequences are KGHSH and LQKENI. V lost 4 bases and J lost 2; bases outside the gene matches: 17.

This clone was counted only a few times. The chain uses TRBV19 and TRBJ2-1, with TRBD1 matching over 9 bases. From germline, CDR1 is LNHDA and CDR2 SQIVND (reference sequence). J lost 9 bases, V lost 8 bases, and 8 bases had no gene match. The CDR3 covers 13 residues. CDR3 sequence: CASSDRGAGEQFF. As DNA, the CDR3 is TGTGCCAGTTCAGACAGGGGGGCTGGTGAGCAGTTCTTC.